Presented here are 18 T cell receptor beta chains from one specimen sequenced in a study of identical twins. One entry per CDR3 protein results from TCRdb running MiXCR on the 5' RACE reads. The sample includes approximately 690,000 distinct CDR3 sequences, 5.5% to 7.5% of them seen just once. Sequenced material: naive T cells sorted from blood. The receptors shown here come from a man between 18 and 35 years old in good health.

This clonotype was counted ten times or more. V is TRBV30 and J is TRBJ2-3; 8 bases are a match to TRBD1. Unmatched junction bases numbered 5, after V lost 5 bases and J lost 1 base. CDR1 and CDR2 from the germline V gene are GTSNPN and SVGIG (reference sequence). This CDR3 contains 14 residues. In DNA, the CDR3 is TGTGCCTGGTCAGGGGGCGCGGGCACAGATACGCAGTATTTT. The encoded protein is CAWSGGAGTDTQYF.

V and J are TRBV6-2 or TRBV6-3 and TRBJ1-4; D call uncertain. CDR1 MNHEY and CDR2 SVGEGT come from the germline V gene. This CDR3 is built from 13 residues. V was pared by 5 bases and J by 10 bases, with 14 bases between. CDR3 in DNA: TGTGCCAGCAGTACTGTCCCGGTTGGAAAACTGTTTTTT. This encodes CASSTVPVGKLFF.

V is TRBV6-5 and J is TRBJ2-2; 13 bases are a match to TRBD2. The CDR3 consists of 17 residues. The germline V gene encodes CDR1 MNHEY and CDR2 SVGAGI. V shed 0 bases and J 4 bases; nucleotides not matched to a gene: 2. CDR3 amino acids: CASSYSGLAGATGELFF. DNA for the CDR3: TGTGCCAGCAGTTACTCCGGACTAGCGGGAGCCACCGGGGAGCTGTTTTTT.

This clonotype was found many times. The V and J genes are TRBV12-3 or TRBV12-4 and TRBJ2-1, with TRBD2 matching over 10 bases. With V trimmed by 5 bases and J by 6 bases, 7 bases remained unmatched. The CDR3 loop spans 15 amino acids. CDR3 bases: TGTGCCAGCAGTCAGAGCGGGGGGGCTATCAATGAGCAGTTCTTC. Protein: CASSQSGGAINEQFF.

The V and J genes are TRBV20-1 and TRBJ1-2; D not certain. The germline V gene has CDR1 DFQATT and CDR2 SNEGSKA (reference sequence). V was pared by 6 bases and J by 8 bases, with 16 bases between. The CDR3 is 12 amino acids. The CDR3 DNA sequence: TGCAGTGCGCCTTCCTCCGGTCTCGGCTACACCTTC. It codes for CSAPSSGLGYTF.

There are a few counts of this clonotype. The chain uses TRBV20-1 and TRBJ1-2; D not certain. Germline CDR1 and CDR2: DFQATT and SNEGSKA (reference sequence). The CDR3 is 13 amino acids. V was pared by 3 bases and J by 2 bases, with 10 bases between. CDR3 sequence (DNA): TGCAGTGCTAGGGAAGGACGGAACTATGGCTACACCTTC. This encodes CSAREGRNYGYTF.

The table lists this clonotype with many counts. The CDR3 coding sequence is TGTGCCAGCAGCTTAGCTGTCCCGGGACAGCTATACAATGAGCAGTTCTTC. Protein: CASSLAVPGQLYNEQFF. This chain joins TRBV7-2 and TRBJ2-1; the match to TRBD1 covers 7 bases. Germline lookup yields CDR1 SGHTA and CDR2 FQGNSA. Trimming cost V 0 bases and J 4 bases; bases outside gene matches: 9. This CDR3 is 17 amino acids long.

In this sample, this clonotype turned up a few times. The chain's CDR3 is CAWSVDRDYNEQFF. DNA for the CDR3: TGTGCCTGGAGTGTAGATCGGGATTACAATGAGCAGTTCTTC. The genes are TRBV30 and TRBJ2-1; D might be TRBD2 (5 bases). The ends were cut back, 0 bases at V and 4 bases at J, with 10 bases in the middle. The length of the CDR3 is 14 residues. Looked up from germline, CDR1 is GTSNPN and CDR2 is SVGIG (reference sequence). The whole variable domain, remainder taken from reference TRBV30 and TRBJ2-1, is SQTIHQWPATLVQPVGSPLSLECTVEGTSNPNLYWYRQAAGRGLQLLFYSVGIGQISSEVPQNLSASRPQDRQFILSSKKLLLSDSGFYLCAWSVDRDYNEQFFGPGTRLTVL.

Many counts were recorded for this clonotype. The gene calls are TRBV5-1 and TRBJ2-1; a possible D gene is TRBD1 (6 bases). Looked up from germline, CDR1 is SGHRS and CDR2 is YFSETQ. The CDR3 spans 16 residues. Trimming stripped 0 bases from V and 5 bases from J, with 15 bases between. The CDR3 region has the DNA TGCGCCAGCAGCTTGGGCCAGGGGCCAGATAACAATGAGCAGTTCTTC. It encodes CASSLGQGPDNNEQFF.

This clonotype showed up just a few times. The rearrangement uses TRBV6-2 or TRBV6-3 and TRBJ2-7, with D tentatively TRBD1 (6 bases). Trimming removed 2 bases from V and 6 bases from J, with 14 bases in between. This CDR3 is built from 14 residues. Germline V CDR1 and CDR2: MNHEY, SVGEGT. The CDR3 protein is CASSYTGYTAEQYF. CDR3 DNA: TGTGCCAGCAGTTACACAGGGTACACGGCCGAGCAGTACTTC.

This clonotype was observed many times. As DNA, the CDR3 is TGCGCCAGCAGCTGGGGGACCGGGGCCACCGGGGAGCTGTTTTTT. Translation gives CASSWGTGATGELFF. The chain combines TRBV5-1 with TRBJ2-2, with D possibly called TRBD1 or TRBD2 (5 bases each). This CDR3 is built from 15 residues. The germline CDR1 and CDR2 sequences are SGHRS and YFSETQ. V was clipped by 3 bases and J by 4 bases, with 13 bases between them.

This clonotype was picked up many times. The CDR3 DNA sequence: TGCAGTGCTAGGATTTATAGCGGGAGTACAGTGGAGCAGTTCTTC. Protein product: CSARIYSGSTVEQFF. The rearrangement links TRBV20-1 to TRBJ2-1; 9 nucleotides match TRBD2. Germline CDR1 and CDR2: DFQATT and SNEGSKA (reference sequence). This CDR3 comprises 15 residues. Trimming at V came to 3 bases and at J to 10 bases, leaving 13 bases not matched to a gene.

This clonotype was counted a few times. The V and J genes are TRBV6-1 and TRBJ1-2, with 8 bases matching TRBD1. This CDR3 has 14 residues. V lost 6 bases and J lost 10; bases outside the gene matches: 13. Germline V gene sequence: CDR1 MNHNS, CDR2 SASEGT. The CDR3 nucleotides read TGTGCCAGCAGGGGTCGGGACAGGCCTTACGACTACACCTTC. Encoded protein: CASRGRDRPYDYTF.

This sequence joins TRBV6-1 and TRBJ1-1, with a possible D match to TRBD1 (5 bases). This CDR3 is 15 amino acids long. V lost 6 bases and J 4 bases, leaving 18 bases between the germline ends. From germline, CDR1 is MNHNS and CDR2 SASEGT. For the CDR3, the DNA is TGTGCCAGCAGAGAAAACCTGTGGGGGGGCACTGAAGCTTTCTTT. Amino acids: CASRENLWGGTEAFF.

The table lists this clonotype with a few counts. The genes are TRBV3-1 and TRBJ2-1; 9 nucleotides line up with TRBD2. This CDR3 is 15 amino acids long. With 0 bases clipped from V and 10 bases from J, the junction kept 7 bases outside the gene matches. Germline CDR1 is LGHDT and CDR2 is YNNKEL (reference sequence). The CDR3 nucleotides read TGTGCCAGCAGCCAAGAACCAGCGGGGGGTCCCGAGCAGTTCTTC. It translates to CASSQEPAGGPEQFF.

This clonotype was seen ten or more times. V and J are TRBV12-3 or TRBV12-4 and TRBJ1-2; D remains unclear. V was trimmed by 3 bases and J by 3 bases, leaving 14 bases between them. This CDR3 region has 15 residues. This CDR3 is CASSLVEQFDYGYTF. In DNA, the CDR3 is TGTGCCAGCAGTTTGGTAGAACAGTTCGACTATGGCTACACCTTC.

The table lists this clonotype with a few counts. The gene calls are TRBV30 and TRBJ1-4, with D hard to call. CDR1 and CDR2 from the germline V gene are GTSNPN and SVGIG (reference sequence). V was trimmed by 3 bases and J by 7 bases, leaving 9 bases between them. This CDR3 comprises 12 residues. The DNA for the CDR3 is TGTGCCTGGAGCCTCCTCGGTGAAAAACTGTTTTTT. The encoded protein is CAWSLLGEKLFF.

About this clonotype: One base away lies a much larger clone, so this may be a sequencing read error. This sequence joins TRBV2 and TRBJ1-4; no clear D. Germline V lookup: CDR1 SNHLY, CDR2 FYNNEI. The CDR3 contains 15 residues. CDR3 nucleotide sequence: TGTGCCAGCAGTGAAGAGCAGAGCACTAATGAAGAACTGTTTTTT. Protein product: CASSEEQSTNEELFF.